This is a list of T cell receptor beta chains from one sample in a study of cytomegalovirus exposure and HLA in healthy donors. Generated by immunoSEQ multiplex PCR, the TCRdb table keeps only in-frame clones and is missing some. The sample contains 100,000 to 150,000 clones, about 91% of which appear only once. The sequenced material came from PBMCs. The receptor source for this set is a man in his late teens or twenties in good health and CMV-seronegative. CDR3s include the opening cysteine and the closing phenylalanine or tryptophan. The D gene is left open where the match is weak. Some rows mark clone size as missing; the rest say once, few, many or name a class of expanded clone.

j_gene,v_gene,d_gene,abundance,len,CDR3nt,CDR3aa
TRBJ1-5,TRBV28,.,.,17,TGTGCCAGCAGTTTCTCAGGCAGGGGATATAGCAATCAGCCCCAGCATTTT,CASSFSGRGYSNQPQHF
TRBJ1-1,TRBV2,TRBD1,.,19,TGTGCCAGCAGTGCCCCGGACAGGGTTGGGTACGGTTCGAACACTGAAGCTTTCTTT,CASSAPDRVGYGSNTEAFF
TRBJ2-7,TRBV19,.,few,14,TGTGCCAGTAGTATCGGGACAAACTCCTACGAGCAGTACTTC,CASSIGTNSYEQYF
TRBJ2-1,TRBV7-8,TRBD2,.,16,TGTGCCAGCAGCTTCAGACTAGCGGGAGGGGGGTCTGAGCAGTTCTTC,CASSFRLAGGGSEQFF
TRBJ2-3,TRBV4-1,.,.,16,TGCGCCAGCAGCCAAGTATCAACGCGGGGCACAGATACGCAGTATTTT,CASSQVSTRGTDTQYF
TRBJ2-6,TRBV5-4,.,once,14,TGTGCCAGCAGCTTGGTCCATGGGGCCAACGTCCTGACTTTC,CASSLVHGANVLTF
TRBJ1-3,TRBV19,.,few,14,TGTGCCAGTAGCCGACAGCTATCATCGAACACCATATATTTT,CASSRQLSSNTIYF
TRBJ2-3,TRBV6-5,TRBD2,.,16,TGTGCCAGCAGTTTAACAGCGGGGTTTGTAACAGATACGCAGTATTTT,CASSLTAGFVTDTQYF
TRBJ1-1,TRBV11-2,.,.,13,TGTGCCAGCAGCTTAGATAGGGAGACTGAAGCTTTCTTT,CASSLDRETEAFF
TRBJ2-5,TRBV5-1,.,.,14,TGCGCCAGCAGCGTCACAGGAGACCAAGAGACCCAGTACTTC,CASSVTGDQETQYF
TRBJ2-1,TRBV27,TRBD1,.,15,TGTGCCAGCAGTGACCAAGACAGGGCCAACAATGAGCAGTTCTTC,CASSDQDRANNEQFF
TRBJ1-1,TRBV5-1,.,.,16,TGCGCCAGCAGCTTCCCCGATTCGGACACAATCACTGAAGCTTTCTTT,CASSFPDSDTITEAFF
TRBJ1-3,TRBV11-2,TRBD1,.,13,TGTGCCAGCAGCTACCGACAGGGGAACACCATATATTTT,CASSYRQGNTIYF
TRBJ2-3,TRBV10-1,.,.,15,TGCGCCAGCAGTGAGCTCGGGGGAGTTGCAGATACGCAGTATTTT,CASSELGGVADTQYF
TRBJ1-1,TRBV11-2,TRBD1,.,13,TGTGCCAGCAGTTCAAATCCGGGACAGGGAGCTTTCTTT,CASSSNPGQGAFF
TRBJ2-7,TRBV6-5,TRBD2,.,14,TGTGCCAGCAGTATCCTAGCGGGGACCTACGAGCAGTACTTC,CASSILAGTYEQYF
TRBJ1-1,TRBV19,.,once,13,TGTGCCAGTAGTACGACACAGAACACTGAAGCTTTCTTT,CASSTTQNTEAFF
TRBJ1-1,TRBV30,TRBD1,.,15,TGTGCCGGCCGGGACAGGGGTCGGATGAACACTGAAGCTTTCTTT,CAGRDRGRMNTEAFF
TRBJ2-1,TRBV11-3,TRBD2,.,15,TGTGCCAGCAGCCCTAAGCGGGAGCTTGTCGATGAGCAGTTCTTC,CASSPKRELVDEQFF
TRBJ1-5,TRBV5-6,TRBD1,.,19,TGTGCCAGCAGCTTGTCTCCGGGACAGGGGGTTTTTTGGGGGCAGCCCCAGCATTTT,CASSLSPGQGVFWGQPQHF
TRBJ2-1,TRBV1,.,.,16,TGCACCAGTAAAATTCCGGGGGGACTCACCTACAATGAGCAGTTCTTC,CTSKIPGGLTYNEQFF
TRBJ1-4,TRBV9,.,.,18,TGTGCCAGCAGCCTCGGTACCTGGGCATCTGCAACTAATGAAAAACTGTTTTTT,CASSLGTWASATNEKLFF